This TCR beta chain is drawn from a study of post-analysis software for immune sequencing data. Across the whole study: Relapsing-remitting, secondary progressive and progressive-relapsing multiple sclerosis courses were included.

Germline-derived CDR1 and CDR2 are LGHNA and YNFKEQ. V was shortened by 5 bases and J by 3 bases, with 27 bases between the two germline ends. The length of the CDR3 is 19 residues. This clonotype showed up just a few times. What it binds is unknown. cDNA libraries of TCR beta carried unique molecular identifiers. T cells numbering 1 to 10 million yielded cDNA molecules that totaled around 500,000. One entry per CDR3 protein, called by TCRdb with MiXCR from the PCR reads. The sample records approximately 360,000 distinct CDR3 sequences, 30% to 45% being singletons. Study-level results: With F measure, samples from one preparation batch clustered together strongly. A significant reduction in normalized Chao1 diversity was observed in multiple sclerosis patients versus controls. Patients showed TRBV5-6, TRBV5-1 and TRBV20-1 among roughly five TRBV segments more frequent than in controls.

This receptor was identified in a girl aged 10 to 17 with multiple sclerosis. The specimen sequenced was blood. The V call is TRBV4-2, the J call TRBJ2-3; D gene unclear. CDR3 region: CASSYVVSPERSRTDTQYF. The DNA for the CDR3 is TGTGCCAGCAGCTACGTTGTTTCACCGGAACGATCCCGGACAGATACGCAGTATTTT.